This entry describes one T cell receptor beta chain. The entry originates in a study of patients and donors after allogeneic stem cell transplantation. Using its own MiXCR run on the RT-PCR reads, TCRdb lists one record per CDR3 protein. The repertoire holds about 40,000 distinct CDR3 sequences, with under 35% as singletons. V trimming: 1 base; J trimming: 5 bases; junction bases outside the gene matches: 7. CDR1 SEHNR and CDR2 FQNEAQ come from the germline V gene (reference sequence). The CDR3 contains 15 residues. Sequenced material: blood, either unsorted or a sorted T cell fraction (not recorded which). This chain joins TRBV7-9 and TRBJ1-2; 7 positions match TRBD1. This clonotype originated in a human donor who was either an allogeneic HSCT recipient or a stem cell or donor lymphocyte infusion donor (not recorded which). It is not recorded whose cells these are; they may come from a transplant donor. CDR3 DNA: TGTGCCAGCAGCTTAGTGGCAGGGGGACTATATGGCTACACCTTC. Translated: CASSLVAGGLYGYTF.